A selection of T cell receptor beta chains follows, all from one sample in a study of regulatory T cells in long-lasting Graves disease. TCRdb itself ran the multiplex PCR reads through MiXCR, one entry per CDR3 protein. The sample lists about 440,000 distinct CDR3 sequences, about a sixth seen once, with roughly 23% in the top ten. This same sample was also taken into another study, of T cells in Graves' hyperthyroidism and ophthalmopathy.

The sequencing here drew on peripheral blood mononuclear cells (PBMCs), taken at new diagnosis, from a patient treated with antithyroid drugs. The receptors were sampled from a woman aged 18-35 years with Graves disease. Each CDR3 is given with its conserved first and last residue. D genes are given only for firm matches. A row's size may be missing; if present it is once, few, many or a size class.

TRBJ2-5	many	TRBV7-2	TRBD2	TGTGCCAGCAGCCGAGAGACTAGCGGGAGGGAGACCCAGTACTTC	CASSRETSGRETQYF
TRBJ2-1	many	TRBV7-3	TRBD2	TGTGCCAGCAGCGACGGGGGGATGATAGCGAACACCGACAATGAGCAGTTCTTC	CASSDGGMIANTDNEQFF
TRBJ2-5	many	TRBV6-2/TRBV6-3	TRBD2	TGTGCCAGCAGTTACACTCGACTCGAACTAGCGGGGGTGCGGGAGACCCAGTACTTC	CASSYTRLELAGVRETQYF
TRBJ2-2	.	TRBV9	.	TGTGCCAGCAGCGTAGCGGGGGTTTACACCGGGGAGCTGTTTTTT	CASSVAGVYTGELFF
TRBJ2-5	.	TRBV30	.	TGTGCCTGGAGTGTAAATGGACAGCAAGAGACCCAGTACTTC	CAWSVNGQQETQYF
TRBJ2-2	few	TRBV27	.	TGTGCCAGCAAACGTTCAGGAGGCACCGGGGAGCTGTTTTTT	CASKRSGGTGELFF
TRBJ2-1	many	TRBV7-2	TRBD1	TGTGCCAGCAGCTTAATTTCGCCTGCGACAGGGCCACGGGGTGAGCAGTTCTTC	CASSLISPATGPRGEQFF
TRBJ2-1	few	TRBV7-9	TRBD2	TGTGCCAGCAGTTCCCTAGCGGGAGGTCGTGCCTACAATGAGCAGTTCTTC	CASSSLAGGRAYNEQFF
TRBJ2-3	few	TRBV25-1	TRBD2	TGTGCCAGCAGTGAGGCTAGCGGGAGGGCCTGGACAGATACGCAGTATTTT	CASSEASGRAWTDTQYF
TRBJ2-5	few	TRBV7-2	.	TGTGCCAGCAGCTTAGGAGGGTTTGGGCAGGGGACCCAGTACTTC	CASSLGGFGQGTQYF
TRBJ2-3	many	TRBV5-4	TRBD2	TGTGCCAGCAGCATGACTAGCGGCACAGATACGCAGTATTTT	CASSMTSGTDTQYF
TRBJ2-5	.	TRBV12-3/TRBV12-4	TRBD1	TGTGCCAGCAGTTCAGGCGGTTGGCGGAACCGGGGGACAGGTTTTAGGGACCAAGAGACCCAGTACTTC	CASSSGGWRNRGTGFRDQETQYF
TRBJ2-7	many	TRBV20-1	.	TGCAGTGCTAGAGATCCGCAGGGACTCACCTACGAGCAGTACTTC	CSARDPQGLTYEQYF
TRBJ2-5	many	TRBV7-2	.	TGTGCCAGCAGCTTTTCGGTGGGAGAGACCCAGTACTTC	CASSFSVGETQYF
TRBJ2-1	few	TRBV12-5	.	TGTGCTAGTGGTTTGGGGCAGACCTACAATGAGCAGTTCTTC	CASGLGQTYNEQFF
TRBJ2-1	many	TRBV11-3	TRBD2	TGTGCCAGCAGCCAGGGACTAGCGGGAGGTGAGCAGTTCTTC	CASSQGLAGGEQFF
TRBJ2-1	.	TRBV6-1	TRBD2	TGTGCCACCAAAATAGCGGGAGGGGGGTACAATGAGCAGTTCTTC	CATKIAGGGYNEQFF
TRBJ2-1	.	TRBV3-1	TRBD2	TGTGCCAGCAGCCCGTCCCTGACTAGCGGGGCTTACAATGAGCAGTTCTTC	CASSPSLTSGAYNEQFF
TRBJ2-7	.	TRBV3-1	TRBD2	TGTGCCAGCAGCCAAGCGGGAGGGAGGTACGAGCAGTACTTC	CASSQAGGRYEQYF
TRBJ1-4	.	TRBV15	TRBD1	TGTGCCACCAGCAACCCAGGGGGCGTTGTGAGTGAAAAACTGTTTTTT	CATSNPGGVVSEKLFF
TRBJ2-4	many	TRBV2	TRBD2	TGTGCCAAGCGGACTAGCGGGAGGGGCAAAAACATTCAGTACTTC	CAKRTSGRGKNIQYF
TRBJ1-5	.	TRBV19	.	TGTGCCAGTAGTATAGATTCGGGGGATCAGCCCCAGCATTTT	CASSIDSGDQPQHF
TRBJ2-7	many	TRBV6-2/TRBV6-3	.	TGTGCCAGCAGTTTTGTCGGGACGGGATCCGAGCAGTACTTC	CASSFVGTGSEQYF
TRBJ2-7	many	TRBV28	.	TGTGCCAGCCTAATGGGTTTCGAGCAGTACTTC	CASLMGFEQYF
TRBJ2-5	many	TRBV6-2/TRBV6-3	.	TGTGCCAGCAGACTTTTCGTGGGTCACCAAGAGACCCAGTACTTC	CASRLFVGHQETQYF
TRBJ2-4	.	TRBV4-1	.	TGCGCCAGCAGCCAAGTAGGCCAGGCCGCAAACATTCAGTACTTC	CASSQVGQAANIQYF
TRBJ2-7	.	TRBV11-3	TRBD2	TGTGCCAGCAGATTTAGTGACTTCGGGACTAGCGGGAGGCGACAGTACTTC	CASRFSDFGTSGRRQYF
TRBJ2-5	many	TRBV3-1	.	TGTGCCAGCAGCCGTAGCGCCCAAGAGACCCAGTACTTC	CASSRSAQETQYF
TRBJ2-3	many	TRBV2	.	TGTGCCAGCAGTGATACCACAGATACGCAGTATTTT	CASSDTTDTQYF
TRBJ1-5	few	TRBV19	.	TGTGCCAGCGGGCCGGTTGTGGGCAATCAGCCCCAGCATTTT	CASGPVVGNQPQHF
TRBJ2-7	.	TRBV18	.	TGTGCCAGCTCATACCTCGGGACGGCCTCCTACGAGCAGTACTTC	CASSYLGTASYEQYF
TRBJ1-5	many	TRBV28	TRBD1	TGTGCCAGCAGTTTTTGGGACAGGGGTGGACAGCCCCAGCATTTT	CASSFWDRGGQPQHF
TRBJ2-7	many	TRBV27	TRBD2	TGTGCCAGCAGTTTTACGGGAGGGGTCTACGAGCAGTACTTC	CASSFTGGVYEQYF
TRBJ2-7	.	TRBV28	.	TGTGCCAGCAGCCATGAAGGGACAAGCGACGAGCAGTACTTC	CASSHEGTSDEQYF
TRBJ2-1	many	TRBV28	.	TGTGCCAGCAGCGGGACATTTAATGAGCAGTTCTTC	CASSGTFNEQFF
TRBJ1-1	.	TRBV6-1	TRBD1	TGTGCCAGCAGTGGCCGAGGGGGCGCAGGCACTGAAGCTTTCTTT	CASSGRGGAGTEAFF
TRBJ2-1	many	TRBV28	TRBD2	TGTGCCAGCAGTTTTGGGGCTAGCGGTACCTACAATGAGCAGTTCTTC	CASSFGASGTYNEQFF
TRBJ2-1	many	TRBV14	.	TGTGCCAGCAGCCAATTGGGGGCCCAGGAAAATGAGCAGTTCTTC	CASSQLGAQENEQFF